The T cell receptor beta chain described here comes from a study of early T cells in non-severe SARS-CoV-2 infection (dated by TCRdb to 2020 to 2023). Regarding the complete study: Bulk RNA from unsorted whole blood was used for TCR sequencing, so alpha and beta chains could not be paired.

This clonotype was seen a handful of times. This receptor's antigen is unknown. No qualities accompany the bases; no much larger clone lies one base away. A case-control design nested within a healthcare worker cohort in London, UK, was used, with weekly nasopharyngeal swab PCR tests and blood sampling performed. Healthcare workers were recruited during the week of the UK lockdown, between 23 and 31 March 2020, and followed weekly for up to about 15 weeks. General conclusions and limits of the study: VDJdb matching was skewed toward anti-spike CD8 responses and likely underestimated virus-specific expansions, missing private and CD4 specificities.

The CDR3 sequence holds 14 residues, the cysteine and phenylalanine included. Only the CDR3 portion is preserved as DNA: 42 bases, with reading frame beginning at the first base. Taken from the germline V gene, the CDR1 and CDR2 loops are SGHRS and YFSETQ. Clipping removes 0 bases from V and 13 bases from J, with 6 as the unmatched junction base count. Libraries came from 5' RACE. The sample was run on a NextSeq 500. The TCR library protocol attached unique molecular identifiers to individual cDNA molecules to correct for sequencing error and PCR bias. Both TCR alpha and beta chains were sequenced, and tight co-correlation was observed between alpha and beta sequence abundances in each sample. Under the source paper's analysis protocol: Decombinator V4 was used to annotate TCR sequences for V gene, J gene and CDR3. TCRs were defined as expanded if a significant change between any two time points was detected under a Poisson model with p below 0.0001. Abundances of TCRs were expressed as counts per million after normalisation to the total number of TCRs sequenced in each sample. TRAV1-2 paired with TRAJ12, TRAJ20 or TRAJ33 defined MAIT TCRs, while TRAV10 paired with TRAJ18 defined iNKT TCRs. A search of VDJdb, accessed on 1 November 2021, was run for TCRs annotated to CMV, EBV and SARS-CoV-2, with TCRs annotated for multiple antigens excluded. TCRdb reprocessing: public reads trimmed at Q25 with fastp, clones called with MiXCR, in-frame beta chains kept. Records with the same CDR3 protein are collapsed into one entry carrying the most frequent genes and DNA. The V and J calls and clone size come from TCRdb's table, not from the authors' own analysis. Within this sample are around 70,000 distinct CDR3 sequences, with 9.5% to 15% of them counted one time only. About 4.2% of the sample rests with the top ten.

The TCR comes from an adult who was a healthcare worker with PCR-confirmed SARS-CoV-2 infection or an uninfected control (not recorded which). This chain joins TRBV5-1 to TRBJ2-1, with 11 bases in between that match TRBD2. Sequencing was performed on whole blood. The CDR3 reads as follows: CASSLEVAGGVQFF. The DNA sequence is TGCGCCAGCAGCTTGGAAGTAGCGGGAGGGGTCCAGTTCTTC.